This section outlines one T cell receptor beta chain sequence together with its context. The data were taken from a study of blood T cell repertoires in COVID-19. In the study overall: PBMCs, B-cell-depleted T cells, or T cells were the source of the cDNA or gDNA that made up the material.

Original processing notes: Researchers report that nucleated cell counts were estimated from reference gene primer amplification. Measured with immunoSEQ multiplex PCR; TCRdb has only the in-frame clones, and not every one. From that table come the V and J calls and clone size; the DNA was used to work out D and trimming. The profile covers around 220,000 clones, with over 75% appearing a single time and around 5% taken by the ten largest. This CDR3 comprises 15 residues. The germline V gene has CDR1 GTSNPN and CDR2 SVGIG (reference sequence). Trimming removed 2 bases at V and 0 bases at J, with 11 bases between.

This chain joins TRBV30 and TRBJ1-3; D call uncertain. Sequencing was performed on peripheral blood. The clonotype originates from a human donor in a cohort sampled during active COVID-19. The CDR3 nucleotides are TGTGCCTGGAGTCGTATGGCCTTCTCTGGAAACACCATATATTTT. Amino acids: CAWSRMAFSGNTIYF.